This is a list of T cell receptor beta chains from one sample in a study of T cells in localized non-small cell lung cancer. Clones were sequenced by immunoSEQ multiplex PCR, and TCRdb holds only the in-frame ones, with some missing. The table includes roughly 76,000 clones, around 82% detected once. Sample: PBMCs, taken before any cancer treatment. All receptors derive from a man between 40 and 75 years old with stage II squamous cell lung carcinoma. The conserved cysteine and the conserved F or W are not part of the CDR3 here.

j_call v_call cdr3_aa
TRBJ2-5 TRBV19 ASGLAGVPETQY
TRBJ2-7 TRBV19 ASSYDSTSGSSYEQY
TRBJ1-1 TRBV19 ASSIGGVFGTEAF
TRBJ2-7 TRBV28 ASRSGGSDEQY
TRBJ2-5 TRBV5-1 ASSLGQETQY
TRBJ1-1 TRBV19 ASTRGNKMNTEAF
TRBJ2-7 TRBV27 ASSLLGGAGRREQY
TRBJ2-3 TRBV7-6 ASSLLTPGTDTQY
TRBJ2-1 TRBV9 ASSVGFDSSEQF
TRBJ1-6 TRBV7-9 ASSLEGGDRANSPLH
TRBJ2-6 TRBV4-2 ASSQPLGDRGPSAGANVLT
TRBJ2-2 TRBV18 ASSPTGVGELF
TRBJ1-2 TRBV14 ASSQEGAHGYT
TRBJ2-5 TRBV2 ARRPTGKETQY
TRBJ2-5 TRBV30 AWRRGETQY
TRBJ1-2 TRBV7-9 ASNGQGAVGYGYT
TRBJ2-6 TRBV7-2 ASSLVRANVLT
TRBJ2-1 TRBV6-6 ASSPQGADYNEQF